The 10 T cell receptor beta chains below all came from one sample that was sequenced in a study of blood T cell repertoires in COVID-19. Produced via immunoSEQ multiplex PCR; TCRdb's table is partial and in-frame only. This sample has about 300,000 clones, with 87% found just once. Sequenced input: peripheral blood. These receptors were obtained from a middle-aged woman who had recovered from COVID-19.

This clone was seen only a few times. The chain uses TRBV4-2 and TRBJ2-7; 7 bases agree with TRBD1. CDR1 LGHNA and CDR2 YNFKEQ come from the germline V gene. The CDR3 extends over 12 amino acids. V was clipped by 4 bases and J by 7 bases; unmatched bases: 4. CDR3 protein: CASSPGTAEQYF. DNA of the CDR3: TGTGCCAGCAGCCCCGGGACAGCAGAGCAGTACTTC.

V gene TRBV5-1 combines with J gene TRBJ1-3; maybe TRBD1 (5 bases). The CDR3 sequence is 16 residues long. V lost 2 bases, J lost 0 bases, and 12 bases lay in between. The germline gives CDR1 SGHRS, CDR2 YFSETQ. CDR3 in DNA: TGCGCCAGCAGCTTAGAGGGACTCCTCTCTGGAAACACCATATATTTT. Translated: CASSLEGLLSGNTIYF.

CDR3: CAIRGTEDQPQHF. The DNA for the CDR3 is TGTGCCATCAGGGGGACAGAGGATCAGCCCCAGCATTTT. The V and J genes are TRBV10-3 and TRBJ1-5; TRBD1 matches 7 bases. Germline lookup yields CDR1 ENHRY and CDR2 SYGVKD. This CDR3 is built from 13 residues. V lost 6 bases to trimming and J lost 5 bases; unmatched junction nucleotides: 4.

V gene TRBV12-3 or TRBV12-4 combines with J gene TRBJ1-5; a weak D match, TRBD1 (6 bases). The V end lost 6 bases, the J end lost 7 bases, and 10 bases lay between the germline ends. There are 12 residues in the CDR3. The CDR3 is CASRYRDQPQHF. The DNA for the CDR3 is TGTGCCAGCAGGTACAGGGACCAGCCCCAGCATTTT.

This clone was counted a single time. The chain recombines TRBV20-1 with TRBJ2-7, with 8 bases that match TRBD1. The germline CDR1 and CDR2 sequences are DFQATT and SNEGSKA (reference sequence). The CDR3 covers 11 residues. V gave up 7 bases and J gave up 6 bases; unmatched junction bases: 5. CDR3 bases: TGCAGTGTGGACAGGGCGGGCGAGCAGTACTTC. Its protein product is CSVDRAGEQYF.

The V gene is TRBV7-9, the J gene TRBJ2-7, with TRBD1 matching 10 bases. The CDR3 consists of 13 residues. The germline gives CDR1 SEHNR, CDR2 FQNEAQ (reference sequence). With V trimmed by 5 bases and J by 5 bases, 3 bases remained unmatched. CDR3 sequence: CASSPTGGHEQYF. In nucleotides, the CDR3 is TGTGCCAGCAGCCCGACAGGGGGCCACGAGCAGTACTTC.

The V gene is TRBV11-2, the J gene TRBJ2-7; TRBD1 matches 7 bases. V shed 8 bases, J shed 2 bases, and the junction held 9 bases outside the gene matches. The CDR3 is made up of 14 amino acids. Germline V gene data show CDR1 as SGHAT and CDR2 as FQNNGV. The CDR3 region has the DNA TGTGCCAGCTGGTTGACAGGGACCCCCTACGAGCAGTACTTC. This sequence encodes CASWLTGTPYEQYF.

V usage is TRBV15 and J usage is TRBJ2-7, with a possible D match to TRBD2 (7 bases). This CDR3 contains 14 residues. V lost 5 bases, J lost 5 bases, and 16 bases lay in between. Germline V gives CDR1 LNHNV, CDR2 YYDKDF (reference sequence). Here the CDR3 reads CATSLRGGTDEQYF. CDR3 nucleotide sequence: TGTGCCACCAGCCTACGCGGGGGCACTGACGAGCAGTACTTC.

The chain is built from TRBV7-9 and TRBJ2-2, with D possibly being TRBD1 (6 bases). Trimming took 5 bases from V and 4 from J, leaving 11 bases between them. Germline CDR1 is SEHNR and CDR2 is FQNEAQ (reference sequence). The CDR3 totals 14 residues. CDR3 sequence reads: CASSPRGGTGELFF. The CDR3 DNA reads TGTGCCAGCAGCCCTAGAGGGGGCACCGGGGAGCTGTTTTTT.

This rearrangement joins TRBV5-1 to TRBJ2-5, with D possibly being TRBD1 (6 bases). Per germline, CDR1 SGHRS and CDR2 YFSETQ. Trimming removed 1 base at V and 4 bases at J, with 11 bases between. The CDR3 has 14 amino acids. CDR3 region: CASSLQGRSETQYF. As DNA, the CDR3 is TGCGCCAGCAGCTTGCAGGGGCGCTCAGAGACCCAGTACTTC.